The 27 T cell receptor beta chains reported below all come from one sample, sequenced in a study of cytomegalovirus exposure and HLA in healthy donors. 13 Jbeta primers and 60 Vbeta primers were used for the PCR. Measured with immunoSEQ multiplex PCR; TCRdb has only the in-frame clones, and not every one. This table has tens of thousands of clones, roughly 86% appearing once. The sequencing sample was made of PBMCs. All receptors derive from a human donor in good health.

The V and J genes are TRBV10-2 and TRBJ2-5; 8 bases are shared with TRBD1. The CDR3 length is 16 residues. Germline V lookup: CDR1 WSHSY, CDR2 SAAADI. V lost 8 bases, J lost 0 bases, and 11 bases stayed unmatched. The CDR3 DNA is TGCGCCAGCGCAGAGGGACAGGACCGAAACCAAGAGACCCAGTACTTC. Translated, it gives CASAEGQDRNQETQYF.

This clone was seen a single time. V and J are TRBV27 and TRBJ1-2; 9 bases line up with TRBD1. The V and J ends lost 6 bases and 8 bases, in that order; junction bases with no gene match: 1. CDR3 length: 11 amino acids. CDR1 and CDR2 from the germline V gene are MNHEY and SMNVEV (reference sequence). CDR3 in DNA: TGTGCCAGCAGGGACAGGGGCGGCTACACCTTC. This sequence encodes CASRDRGGYTF.

The V call is TRBV6-1, the J call TRBJ1-5; no clear D gene. The CDR3 consists of 14 residues. With 8 bases removed from V and 5 bases from J, the gap between germline ends came to 16 bases. Per the germline V gene, CDR1 is MNHNS and CDR2 is SASEGT. The CDR3, as DNA: TGTGCCAGCGAGGGAGGTGGGCCCCATCAGCCCCAGCATTTT. Translating it yields CASEGGGPHQPQHF.

This clone was observed a few times. The chain uses TRBV10-3 and TRBJ1-1; a weak D match, TRBD1 (6 bases). This CDR3 is 13 amino acids long. Germline CDR1 ENHRY, CDR2 SYGVKD. V shed 7 bases and J shed 4 bases, with 13 bases lying between them. CDR3 DNA: TGTGCCATCACGGCCCAAGGGGGCACTGAAGCTTTCTTT. This encodes CAITAQGGTEAFF.

The chain carries TRBV9 and TRBJ2-7; possibly TRBD1 for D (6 bases). This CDR3 is built from 15 residues. Trimming cost V 0 bases and J 2 bases, with 12 bases left between them. CDR1 is SGDLS, CDR2 YYNGEE, per germline. CDR3 sequence: CASSVGGGEAYEQYF. The DNA for the CDR3 is TGTGCCAGCAGCGTAGGTGGGGGCGAAGCCTACGAGCAGTACTTC.

The chain is built from TRBV5-3 and TRBJ2-3; TRBD2 matches at 9 bases. TRBV5-3 is an ORF, with its function uncertain. V lost 1 base and J lost 0; bases outside the gene matches: 6. The CDR3 totals 17 residues. The CDR3 spells CARSLYSSGMSTDTQYF. The CDR3 bases are TGTGCCAGAAGCTTGTACTCTAGCGGGATGAGCACAGATACGCAGTATTTT.

This chain uses TRBV6-5 with TRBJ1-1, with D maybe TRBD1 (5 bases). From germline, CDR1 is MNHEY and CDR2 SVGAGI. V was trimmed by 0 bases and J by 3 bases, leaving 8 bases between them. This CDR3 is 14 amino acids long. Here the CDR3 DNA reads TGTGCCAGCAGTTACTCGGGGCCGGACACTGAAGCTTTCTTT. Residues: CASSYSGPDTEAFF.

V usage is TRBV6-6 and J usage is TRBJ2-7; 8 positions match TRBD1. Germline assignment: CDR1 MNHNY and CDR2 SVGAGI (reference sequence). CDR3 length: 15 amino acids. Unmatched junction bases numbered 5, after V lost 4 bases and J lost 0 bases. CDR3 loop: CASSSHRGSSYEQYF. The CDR3 DNA is TGTGCCAGCAGTTCCCACAGGGGGAGCTCCTACGAGCAGTACTTC.

The rearrangement uses TRBV5-1 and TRBJ2-2; the D is unclear. The ends were cut back, 4 bases at V and 5 bases at J, with 9 bases in the middle. CDR3 length: 13 amino acids. The germline V gene encodes CDR1 SGHRS and CDR2 YFSETQ. The CDR3, as DNA: TGCGCCAGCAGCCCTAGAGATACCGGGGAGCTGTTTTTT. Residues: CASSPRDTGELFF.

The chain is built from TRBV7-2 and TRBJ2-7; TRBD2 agrees at 7 bases. The length of the CDR3 is 16 residues. V dropped 5 bases and J dropped 7; count of bases not matched to a gene: 17. Germline V gives CDR1 SGHTA, CDR2 FQGNSA. In DNA form, the CDR3 reads TGTGCCAGCAGCCGGGGGGTTTCTGTAGGCGAGATGGAGCAGTACTTC. It specifies CASSRGVSVGEMEQYF.

V usage is TRBV5-1 and J usage is TRBJ1-1; 12 positions match TRBD1. V lost 4 bases to trimming and J lost 3 bases; unmatched junction nucleotides: 7. There are 16 residues in the CDR3. The germline gives CDR1 SGHRS, CDR2 YFSETQ. The CDR3 is CASSLGTGGAYTEAFF. The DNA of the CDR3 is TGCGCCAGCAGCCTCGGGACAGGGGGCGCGTACACTGAAGCTTTCTTT.

The chain carries TRBV29-1 and TRBJ2-1, with D unresolved. Germline values: CDR1 SQVTM, CDR2 ANQGSEA. V was shortened by 8 bases and J by 6 bases, with 11 bases between the two germline ends. CDR3 length equals 11 residues. This CDR3 reads CSSERFNEQFF. The CDR3 DNA sequence: TGCAGCTCCGAGAGGTTCAATGAGCAGTTCTTC.

The rearrangement links TRBV6-6 to TRBJ2-7; possible D gene TRBD1, 5 bases. This CDR3 region has 15 residues. Trimming cost V 8 bases and J 1 base, with 18 bases left between them. Germline CDR1 and CDR2: MNHNY and SVGAGI (reference sequence). In DNA, the CDR3 is TGTGCCAGCGACATCAGGGCAGGACCATCCTACGAGCAGTACTTC. Residues: CASDIRAGPSYEQYF.

This chain's CDR3 is CASSLRDRQETQYF. CDR3 sequence (DNA): TGTGCCAGCAGCTTGAGGGACAGACAAGAGACCCAGTACTTC. The chain employs TRBV5-6 and TRBJ2-5, with 7 positions matching TRBD1. Germline loops: CDR1 SGHDT, CDR2 YYEEEE. This CDR3 spans 14 amino acids. After removal of 1 base from V and 2 bases from J, the junction contained 2 bases not matched to a gene.

The gene calls are TRBV5-1 and TRBJ2-7; TRBD2 aligns across 8 bases. The V gene's germline CDR1 is SGHRS and CDR2 YFSETQ. The V and J ends lost 0 bases and 1 base, in that order; junction bases with no gene match: 3. The CDR3 totals 15 residues. In nucleotides, the CDR3 is TGCGCCAGCAGCTTGGCGGCTAGCGGGTCCTACGAGCAGTACTTC. Translated, it gives CASSLAASGSYEQYF.

This clone occurred a few times. An end of the junction differs from the germline gene, which may be a read error. V gene TRBV27 combines with J gene TRBJ1-1; D gene unclear. Germline CDR1 MNHEY, CDR2 SMNVEV (reference sequence). The CDR3 runs 14 residues. CDR3 nucleotides: TGTGCCAGCAGCGCGGACTCCCGGAACACTGAAGATTTCTTT. Its translation is CASSADSRNTEDFF.

The chain combines TRBV18 with TRBJ2-7, with D hard to call. V lost 2 bases, J lost 0 bases, and 11 bases lay in between. This CDR3 is built from 15 residues. Germline assignment: CDR1 KGHSH and CDR2 LQKENI. CDR3 bases: TGTGCCAGCTCACCAGCCATAGCCAGCTCCTACGAGCAGTACTTC. Translated, it gives CASSPAIASSYEQYF.

The chain combines TRBV5-6 with TRBJ2-7; tentative D call: TRBD1 (6 bases). V lost 2 bases and J 7 bases, leaving 13 bases between the germline ends. Germline CDR1 SGHDT, CDR2 YYEEEE. The CDR3 is made up of 13 amino acids. In nucleotides, the CDR3 is TGTGCCAGCAGCTTCAGGGGTGCTTCTGAGCAGTACTTC. Translated, it gives CASSFRGASEQYF.

This clone was detected only a few times. The V gene is TRBV10-3, the J gene TRBJ1-1; 8 bases agree with TRBD1. Germline-derived CDR1 and CDR2 are ENHRY and SYGVKD. This CDR3 contains 15 residues. V lost 4 bases and J lost 5; bases outside the gene matches: 9. CDR3 DNA sequence: TGTGCCATCAGTGGGTCCGGACAGGGAGGTACTGAAGCTTTCTTT. Its translation: CAISGSGQGGTEAFF.

The chain links TRBV5-4 to TRBJ2-7; 9 bases map to TRBD2. Germline V gene sequence: CDR1 SGHNT, CDR2 YYREEE (reference sequence). The V segment lost 0 bases and the J segment 5 bases; nucleotides outside the gene matches: 6. This CDR3 has 15 amino acids. CDR3 DNA: TGTGCCAGCAGCTTGGATGCGGGGGGGAGGAACGAGCAGTACTTC. Protein sequence: CASSLDAGGRNEQYF.

The genes are TRBV6-5 and TRBJ1-4, with unresolved D. Per germline, CDR1 MNHEY and CDR2 SVGAGI. CDR3 length: 16 residues. Trimming cost V 0 bases and J 5 bases, with 13 bases left between them. CDR3 DNA: TGTGCCAGCAGTTACTCGAGTGGGCTCCAAAATGAAAAACTGTTTTTT. This sequence encodes CASSYSSGLQNEKLFF.

This chain links TRBV4-1 with TRBJ1-1; a weak D match, TRBD1 (6 bases). The V end was cut by 1 base, the J end by 6 bases, with 24 bases between. Germline V lookup: CDR1 MGHRA, CDR2 YSYEKL. The CDR3 totals 18 residues. CDR3 sequence reads: CASSQALSGGTGLSEAFF. The CDR3, as DNA: TGCGCCAGCAGCCAAGCACTAAGTGGAGGAACAGGGTTATCTGAAGCTTTCTTT.

DNA of the CDR3: TGTGCCAGCAGTATAGCGGGAAGCTCGAATGAGCAGTTCTTC. Protein: CASSIAGSSNEQFF. The rearrangement links TRBV7-9 to TRBJ2-1; 8 bases are a match to TRBD2. V shed 6 bases, J shed 7 bases, and the junction held 8 bases outside the gene matches. Germline CDR1 reads SEHNR; CDR2 reads FQNEAQ (reference sequence). This CDR3 comprises 14 residues.

This clone was detected only a few times. This chain joins TRBV5-5 and TRBJ1-1; no firm D call. The length of the CDR3 is 13 residues. CDR1 is SGHKS and CDR2 is YYEKEE in the germline V gene (reference sequence). V lost 3 bases, J lost 6 bases, and 12 bases lay in between. This CDR3 is CASSSTTRAEAFF. In nucleotides, the CDR3 is TGTGCCAGCAGCTCAACTACCCGGGCTGAAGCTTTCTTT.

The V gene is TRBV6-1, the J gene TRBJ1-2; weak D call: TRBD1 (5 bases). Germline CDR1 reads MNHNS; CDR2 reads SASEGT. The CDR3 length is 13 residues. The V and J ends lost 9 bases and 6 bases respectively, with 17 bases between them. DNA of the CDR3: TGTGCCAGGCGGGACGCCTCAGGAGATGGCTACACCTTC. Translation gives CARRDASGDGYTF.

This rearrangement joins TRBV29-1 to TRBJ2-3; TRBD1 matches 8 bases. Germline CDR1 SQVTM, CDR2 ANQGSEA. The CDR3 has 15 amino acids. J lost 0 bases, V lost 7 bases, and 9 bases had no gene match. The CDR3 region is CSAAQGQGSTDTQYF. The CDR3 DNA reads as TGCAGCGCCGCACAAGGACAGGGCAGCACAGATACGCAGTATTTT.

This clone has just a few counts. The chain recombines TRBV7-8 with TRBJ2-1; D unclear. CDR3 length: 16 residues. V was pared by 5 bases and J by 7 bases, with 21 bases between. CDR1 is SGHVS, CDR2 FQNEAQ, per germline. The CDR3, as DNA: TGTGCCAGCAGCCAGGCCCCTCCCCCCTCTTCGAATGAGCAGTTCTTC. Translated: CASSQAPPPSSNEQFF.